What follows are 2 T cell receptor beta chains derived from one specimen sequenced in a study of cytomegalovirus exposure and HLA in healthy donors (dated by TCRdb to 2016 to 2017). The library was generated by the immunoSEQ multiplex PCR assay. For the multiplex PCR, a mixture combining 60 forward primers for TCR Vbeta segments and 13 reverse primers for TCR Jbeta segments was used. In TCRdb, the immuneACCESS table is reduced to in-frame sequences with V and J assigned. These tables do not hold every clone; where another copy was compared, an unresolved V gene accounts for under half, and the others remain unexplained. Present in this sample are about 98,000 clones, about 80% of which were seen just once. Of the sample, about a tenth is held by the ten largest clones. Sequenced input: PBMCs. These receptors were collected from a young man in good health and CMV-seropositive.

The CDR3 sequence: CASSTTGGGYTF. Here the CDR3 DNA reads TGTGCCAGCAGTACCACTGGCGGCGGCTACACCTTC. J is TRBJ1-2 and V is TRBV6-5; D uncertain. The germline gives CDR1 MNHEY, CDR2 SVGAGI. V lost 5 bases and J 8 bases, leaving 12 bases between the germline ends. The CDR3 runs 12 residues.

The rearrangement uses TRBV18 and TRBJ1-3; a possible D gene is TRBD1 (6 bases). The V end was cut by 6 bases, the J end by 0 bases, with 15 bases between. CDR1 KGHSH and CDR2 LQKENI come from the germline V gene. This CDR3 is built from 16 residues. Here the CDR3 reads CASSPEGVDSGNTIYF. The CDR3, as DNA: TGTGCCAGCTCCCCCGAGGGGGTCGACTCTGGAAACACCATATATTTT.